Following are 24 T cell receptor beta chains from one sample sequenced in a study of cytomegalovirus exposure and HLA in healthy donors. A multiplex PCR was run with 60 Vbeta primers and 13 Jbeta primers. The assay was immunoSEQ multiplex PCR, and TCRdb's table has in-frame clones only and misses some. The sample contains more than 85,000 clones, roughly 76% of which appear only once. The specimen was PBMCs. These receptors were obtained from a man aged 35 to 55 in good health and CMV-seronegative.

This rearrangement joins TRBV5-1 to TRBJ2-1, with TRBD1 matching 8 bases. The V segment lost 2 bases and the J segment 8 bases; nucleotides outside the gene matches: 9. Germline assignment: CDR1 SGHRS and CDR2 YFSETQ. This CDR3 comprises 15 residues. CDR3 residues: CASSLGLQGAHEQFF. The CDR3 DNA is TGCGCCAGCAGCTTAGGTTTGCAGGGGGCACATGAGCAGTTCTTC.

This chain joins TRBV30 and TRBJ2-7, with 9 nucleotides matching TRBD2. V lost 4 bases to trimming and J lost 2 bases; unmatched junction nucleotides: 3. The CDR3 extends over 13 amino acids. Per the germline V gene, CDR1 is GTSNPN and CDR2 is SVGIG (reference sequence). The CDR3 here is CAWKLAGAYEQYF. CDR3 in DNA: TGTGCCTGGAAGTTAGCGGGAGCCTACGAGCAGTACTTC.

The rearrangement uses TRBV7-9 and TRBJ2-3; the match to TRBD2 covers 8 bases. Germline CDR1 SEHNR, CDR2 FQNEAQ (reference sequence). CDR3 length: 12 residues. Trimming removed 1 base from V and 10 bases from J; junction bases left unmatched: 1. In nucleotides, the CDR3 is TGTGCCAGCAGCTTAGAGACTAGCGCGCAGTATTTT. Encoded protein: CASSLETSAQYF.

J is TRBJ2-3 and V is TRBV28; D is perhaps TRBD2 (6 bases). Trimming left V 6 bases short and J 8 bases short, with 18 bases between. CDR1 is MDHEN, CDR2 SYDVKM, per germline. This CDR3 spans 14 amino acids. CDR3 amino acids: CASSLMAGLGTQYF. CDR3 bases: TGTGCCAGCAGCCTCATGGCGGGATTAGGTACGCAGTATTTT.

CDR3 DNA sequence: TGTGCCAGCAGAGAAAACAACGCTGGAAACACCATATATTTT. Translating it yields CASRENNAGNTIYF. The chain couples TRBV2 to TRBJ1-3; D ambiguous. V gave up 6 bases and J gave up 2 bases, with 11 bases separating them. The CDR3 has 14 amino acids. Germline V CDR1 and CDR2: SNHLY, FYNNEI.

The gene calls are TRBV7-9 and TRBJ2-7; a possible D gene is TRBD2 (5 bases). The CDR3 loop spans 15 amino acids. Looked up from germline, CDR1 is SEHNR and CDR2 is FQNEAQ (reference sequence). The V gene lost 5 bases and the J gene lost 1 base, with 15 bases spanning the gap. The CDR3 spells CASSKLIRGSYEQYF. CDR3 nucleotides: TGTGCCAGCAGCAAGCTTATTCGGGGATCCTACGAGCAGTACTTC.

This clone has only a few counts. In DNA, the CDR3 is TGTGGAACAAACCGGGACAGGGGCCACGAGCAGTACTTC. Translated: CGTNRDRGHEQYF. The V and J genes are TRBV19 and TRBJ2-7; TRBD1 matches 10 bases. The CDR3 sequence is 13 residues long. Germline V gene lookup returns CDR1 LNHDA and CDR2 SQIVND (reference sequence).

The chain recombines TRBV5-6 with TRBJ1-2; 7 bases align to TRBD1. This CDR3 is 13 amino acids long. Germline CDR1 SGHDT, CDR2 YYEEEE. Losses at the gene ends were 4 bases for V and 5 bases for J; bases not matched to a gene: 5. The CDR3, as DNA: TGTGCCAGCAGCCGCGGGACAGAATATGGCTACACCTTC. Its translation: CASSRGTEYGYTF.

The V gene is TRBV19, the J gene TRBJ2-5; TRBD2 aligns across 7 bases. The trim removed 7 bases at V and 6 bases at J, leaving 11 bases unmatched. Germline loops: CDR1 LNHDA, CDR2 SQIVND (reference sequence). The CDR3 is 14 residues long. In DNA, the CDR3 is TGTGCCAGTAATCGGGGGGTGGGGTCAAAGACCCAGTACTTC. Residues: CASNRGVGSKTQYF.

V gene TRBV5-4 combines with J gene TRBJ2-7; 8 bases fit TRBD2. Germline CDR1 is SGHNT and CDR2 is YYREEE (reference sequence). CDR3 length equals 16 residues. V trimming: 0 bases; J trimming: 0 bases; junction bases outside the gene matches: 5. In nucleotides, the CDR3 is TGTGCCAGCAGCTTGGCCTACGGGGGGGCCTCCTACGAGCAGTACTTC. Amino acids: CASSLAYGGASYEQYF.

The chain couples TRBV4-1 to TRBJ1-3; unclear D gene. This CDR3 spans 16 amino acids. Germline lookup yields CDR1 MGHRA and CDR2 YSYEKL. V was cut by 5 bases and J by 1 base, with 15 bases left in between. DNA of the CDR3: TGCGCCAGCAGCGCGGCTATAATGCGTTCTGGAAACACCATATATTTT. This codes for CASSAAIMRSGNTIYF.

This rearrangement joins TRBV28 to TRBJ1-2, with D unresolved. Trimming took off 5 bases at V and 2 bases at J, with 12 bases between the two ends. The CDR3 is 14 residues long. Germline-derived CDR1 and CDR2 are MDHEN and SYDVKM. As DNA, the CDR3 is TGTGCCAGCAGTCCGGCGGGTCGGAACTATGGCTACACCTTC. It codes for CASSPAGRNYGYTF.

The chain links TRBV7-2 to TRBJ1-1; D is undetermined. V was pared by 1 base and J by 11 bases, with 11 bases between. The CDR3 is made up of 12 amino acids. Germline CDR1 reads SGHTA; CDR2 reads FQGNSA. Here the CDR3 reads CASSLDTPRAFF. The DNA for the CDR3 is TGTGCCAGCAGCTTAGATACCCCGCGGGCTTTCTTT.

A few counts support this clone. The DNA for the CDR3 is TGTGCCAGCAGTTTATCGAGAGAGAGCAATCAGCCCCAGCATTTT. This sequence encodes CASSLSRESNQPQHF. V and J are TRBV27 and TRBJ1-5; no clear D gene. V was cut by 0 bases and J by 1 base, with 7 bases left in between. The CDR3 contains 15 residues. CDR1 is MNHEY and CDR2 is SMNVEV in the germline V gene (reference sequence).

The chain couples TRBV2 to TRBJ2-7; maybe TRBD2 (5 bases). Germline assignment: CDR1 SNHLY and CDR2 FYNNEI. The CDR3 loop spans 15 amino acids. V dropped 2 bases and J dropped 7 bases, with 18 bases sitting between them. This CDR3 reads CASSETLEGRGEQYF. CDR3 sequence (DNA): TGTGCCAGCAGTGAAACGTTAGAGGGCAGAGGGGAGCAGTACTTC.

The rearrangement uses TRBV4-1 and TRBJ2-3, with D maybe TRBD1 (6 bases). This CDR3 has 17 amino acids. Trimming left V 3 bases short and J 1 base short, with 17 bases between. From germline, CDR1 is MGHRA and CDR2 YSYEKL. CDR3 loop: CASSQPLGGRGTDTQYF. As DNA, the CDR3 is TGCGCCAGCAGCCAGCCCCTAGGGGGTAGGGGCACAGATACGCAGTATTTT.

V is TRBV19 and J is TRBJ2-5; D is unresolved. Trimming stripped 5 bases from V and 9 bases from J, with 16 bases between. This CDR3 comprises 13 residues. CDR1 is LNHDA, CDR2 SQIVND, per germline (reference sequence). This CDR3 is CASSPSTPAAQYF. CDR3 coding DNA: TGTGCCAGTAGTCCCTCGACGCCGGCGGCCCAGTACTTC.

This clone was picked up a small number of times. The rearrangement uses TRBV28 and TRBJ2-2, with D possibly TRBD2 on 5 matching bases. This CDR3 spans 15 amino acids. Germline assignment: CDR1 MDHEN and CDR2 SYDVKM. The V gene lost 3 bases and the J gene lost 5 bases, with 13 bases spanning the gap. The CDR3 loop is CASSFRGTGTGELFF. In DNA, the CDR3 is TGTGCCAGCAGTTTTCGGGGAACGGGGACCGGGGAGCTGTTTTTT.

V is TRBV7-2 and J is TRBJ2-7; 10 bases match TRBD2. The germline V gene encodes CDR1 SGHTA and CDR2 FQGNSA. The ends lost 5 bases at V and 0 bases at J; junction bases unmatched: 10. The CDR3 has 17 residues. CDR3 nucleotides: TGTGCCAGCAGCACCAGAGCTAGCGGGGGTAGCTCCTACGAGCAGTACTTC. Protein sequence: CASSTRASGGSSYEQYF.

This clone was counted once. The J gene is TRBJ1-1, the V gene TRBV7-8, with D unresolved. Trimming left V 1 base short and J 5 bases short, with 5 bases between. The germline gives CDR1 SGHVS, CDR2 FQNEAQ. The CDR3 length is 12 residues. This chain's CDR3 is CASSLGRTEAFF. DNA of the CDR3: TGTGCCAGCAGCTTAGGCAGGACTGAAGCTTTCTTT. Full variable domain (outside the CDR3, taken from reference TRBV7-8 and TRBJ1-1): GAGVSQSPRYKVAKRGQDVALRCDPISGHVSLFWYQQALGQGPEFLTYFQNEAQLDKSGLPSDRFFAERPEGSVSTLKIQRTQQEDSAVYLCASSLGRTEAFFGQGTRLTVV.

This clone was seen a few times. This chain joins TRBV12-5 and TRBJ1-2; D gene ambiguous. V was clipped by 6 bases and J by 1 base, with 12 bases between them. CDR3 length: 14 residues. Germline CDR1 and CDR2: LGHNT and FRNRAP. The CDR3 spells CASGPGTFNYGYTF. The DNA for the CDR3 is TGTGCTAGTGGGCCTGGCACGTTTAACTATGGCTACACCTTC.

This clone occurred once. The chain is built from TRBV28 and TRBJ2-7; maybe TRBD2 (6 bases). The CDR3 sequence is 16 residues long. Germline CDR1 and CDR2: MDHEN and SYDVKM. The V end was cut by 6 bases, the J end by 0 bases, with 18 bases between. CDR3 loop: CASRLFGGSSSYEQYF. The CDR3 DNA reads TGTGCCAGCAGACTCTTCGGGGGATCCAGCTCCTACGAGCAGTACTTC.

This chain links TRBV5-4 with TRBJ2-1, with 9 nucleotides matching TRBD2. V gave up 0 bases and J gave up 3 bases; unmatched junction bases: 10. The germline gives CDR1 SGHNT, CDR2 YYREEE (reference sequence). The CDR3 loop spans 18 amino acids. DNA for the CDR3: TGTGCCAGCAGCTTGGATGGCGGGAGGGTAAGGCTCTACAATGAGCAGTTCTTC. Protein sequence: CASSLDGGRVRLYNEQFF.

This chain uses TRBV18 with TRBJ1-4; TRBD1 is a possible D gene (5 bases). The V gene's germline CDR1 is KGHSH and CDR2 LQKENI. The CDR3 length is 18 residues. Trimming took 1 base from V and 7 from J, leaving 22 bases between them. The CDR3, as DNA: TGTGCCAGCTCACCACAGTCCGCCAGGGCCGCTTTAGGTGAAAAACTGTTTTTT. Translating it yields CASSPQSARAALGEKLFF.